A single sample is the source of the 15 T cell receptor beta chains below, sequenced in a study of vaccination effects on CD4 cells after COVID-19. The antigens for these receptors are not known. At the end of roughly ten days of culture, CD4+ T cells were isolated. Clones were read by immunoSEQ multiplex PCR, and TCRdb kept only the in-frame ones, dropping some. The data hold about 70,000 clones, with roughly three quarters observed a single time. The sample consisted of CD4+ T cells from PBMCs cultured without peptide, taken before COVID-19 vaccination. These receptors were collected from a human donor who received a COVID-19 vaccine.

The chain is built from TRBV18 and TRBJ2-7; 8 bases align to TRBD1. Trimming at V came to 5 bases and at J to 2 bases, leaving 5 bases not matched to a gene. Looked up from germline, CDR1 is KGHSH and CDR2 is LQKENI. This CDR3 is built from 14 residues. The CDR3 DNA follows: TGTGCCAGCTCAGAATTACAGGGGGCCTACGAGCAGTACGTC. Its translation is CASSELQGAYEQYV.

CDR3 nucleotide sequence: TGTGCCAGCAGCCAAGAAAAAATCCTAAGGACGCAGTATTTT. As protein: CASSQEKILRTQYF. This chain links TRBV4-2 with TRBJ2-3; D is ambiguous. CDR3 length: 14 amino acids. V lost 0 bases and J lost 9, with 13 bases in between. Germline CDR1 reads LGHNA; CDR2 reads YNFKEQ.

V is TRBV20-1 and J is TRBJ2-5; TRBD1 matches at 7 bases. The CDR3 totals 11 residues. The germline gives CDR1 DFQATT, CDR2 SNEGSKA (reference sequence). The J segment lost 10 bases and the V segment lost 6 bases, leaving 8 bases of the junction unmatched. This CDR3 is CSAIKQGDQYF. CDR3 sequence (DNA): TGCAGTGCGATTAAGCAGGGGGACCAGTACTTC.

V usage is TRBV9 and J usage is TRBJ1-2; D is undetermined. CDR1 and CDR2 (germline): SGDLS, YYNGEE. V was pared by 2 bases and J by 2 bases, with 13 bases between. The CDR3 is 15 residues long. The CDR3 protein is CASSVGPGGNYGYTF. In DNA form, the CDR3 reads TGTGCCAGCAGCGTCGGTCCCGGTGGAAACTATGGCTACACCTTC. The entire variable domain, with the rest obtained from reference TRBV9 and TRBJ1-2, is as follows: DSGVTQTPKHLITATGQRVTLRCSPRSGDLSVYWYQQSLDQGLQFLIQYYNGEERAKGNILERFSAQQFPDLHSELNLSSLELGDSALYFCASSVGPGGNYGYTFGSGTRLTVV.

Only a few counts were recorded for this clone. The rearrangement links TRBV2 to TRBJ1-6; D might be TRBD1 (5 bases). The germline V gene has CDR1 SNHLY and CDR2 FYNNEI. Trimming stripped 7 bases from V and 6 bases from J, with 16 bases between. This CDR3 has 15 amino acids. The CDR3 loop is CASTGERVVNSPLHF. As DNA, the CDR3 is TGTGCCAGCACGGGGGAAAGGGTAGTTAATTCACCCCTCCACTTT.

V is TRBV7-8 and J is TRBJ2-2; TRBD1 aligns across 10 bases. The J segment lost 1 base and the V segment lost 5 bases, leaving 4 bases of the junction unmatched. The length of the CDR3 is 16 residues. Per germline, CDR1 SGHVS and CDR2 FQNEAQ. Here the CDR3 reads CASSIRDRGNTGELFF. As DNA, the CDR3 is TGTGCCAGCAGCATCCGGGACAGGGGGAACACCGGGGAGCTGTTTTTT.

The chain couples TRBV5-1 to TRBJ2-5, with 7 bases matching TRBD2. The germline V gene has CDR1 SGHRS and CDR2 YFSETQ. Trimming cost V 4 bases and J 3 bases; bases outside gene matches: 6. The CDR3 loop spans 14 amino acids. DNA of the CDR3: TGCGCCAGCAGCATCGGGACTATTAAAGAGACCCAGTACTTC. Its protein is CASSIGTIKETQYF.

This clone has a single count. The rearrangement uses TRBV18 and TRBJ1-4; D perhaps matches TRBD1 (6 bases). V was trimmed by 6 bases and J by 7 bases, leaving 24 bases between them. Looked up from germline, CDR1 is KGHSH and CDR2 is LQKENI. The CDR3 covers 17 residues. The DNA of the CDR3 is TGTGCCAGCTCGCTCTACTGGAATATACAGGGATTTGAAAAACTGTTTTTT. Translating gives CASSLYWNIQGFEKLFF.

The chain couples TRBV5-1 to TRBJ1-4, with D perhaps TRBD1 (6 bases). The CDR3 sequence is 14 residues long. The germline gives CDR1 SGHRS, CDR2 YFSETQ. V lost 0 bases to trimming and J lost 10 bases, with 13 bases between them. For the CDR3, the DNA is TGCGCCAGCAGCTTGGCGGAGGGGGGGGTAAAACTGTTTTTT. Translating it yields CASSLAEGGVKLFF.

This clone occurred a few times. The V gene is TRBV19, the J gene TRBJ1-2; D unclear. Germline values: CDR1 LNHDA, CDR2 SQIVND (reference sequence). The CDR3 runs 12 residues. V lost 6 bases, J lost 2 bases, and 7 bases lay in between. CDR3 protein: CASRDGNYGYTF. DNA for the CDR3: TGTGCCAGTAGGGACGGAAACTATGGCTACACCTTC.

In its sample, this clone was seen once. V gene TRBV5-1 combines with J gene TRBJ2-7; D could derive from TRBD1 or TRBD2 (5 bases each). The V gene lost 4 bases and the J gene lost 4 bases, with 18 bases spanning the gap. CDR1 is SGHRS and CDR2 is YFSETQ in the germline V gene. The CDR3 contains 15 residues. The CDR3 DNA is TGCGCCAGCAGCCTGGACCCGGGACCCGATTACGAGCAGTACGTC. Its translation: CASSLDPGPDYEQYV.

V is TRBV5-1 and J is TRBJ2-3; D uncertain. This CDR3 spans 15 amino acids. Germline V gene data show CDR1 as SGHRS and CDR2 as YFSETQ. V lost 3 bases to trimming and J lost 2 bases, with 13 bases between them. CDR3 coding DNA: TGCGCCAGCAGCTCGGACGGTACAACCACAGATACGCAGTATTTT. Translating gives CASSSDGTTTDTQYF.

In DNA form, the CDR3 reads TGTGCCAGCAGCGTAGAACTCGTTAACACCGGGGAGCTGTTTTTT. Residues: CASSVELVNTGELFF. The V call is TRBV9, the J call TRBJ2-2, with D unclear. Trimming removed 0 bases from V and 2 bases from J, with 8 bases in between. Germline V gene data show CDR1 as SGDLS and CDR2 as YYNGEE. There are 15 residues in the CDR3.

The rearrangement joins TRBV7-2 to TRBJ1-5, with TRBD1 as a possible D gene (6 bases). V was pared by 2 bases and J by 3 bases, with 11 bases between. This CDR3 contains 15 residues. The germline CDR1 and CDR2 sequences are SGHTA and FQGNSA. The CDR3 nucleotides are TGTGCCAGCAGCTTACAGGGACAAGACAATCAGCCCCAGCATTTT. Encoded protein: CASSLQGQDNQPQHF. The variable domain in full, completed from reference TRBV7-2 and TRBJ1-5, reads GAGVSQSPSNKVTEKGKDVELRCDPISGHTALYWYRQSLGQGLEFLIYFQGNSAPDKSGLPSDRFSAERTGGSVSTLTIQRTQQEDSAVYLCASSLQGQDNQPQHFGDGTRLSIL.

The CDR3 loop reads CSGGQRETQYF. For the CDR3, the DNA is TGCAGCGGGGGACAGCGGGAGACCCAGTACTTC. The chain links TRBV29-1 to TRBJ2-5; 7 positions match TRBD1. The V and J ends lost 7 bases and 5 bases, in that order; junction bases with no gene match: 4. The CDR3 spans 11 residues. CDR1 SQVTM and CDR2 ANQGSEA come from the germline V gene. The full variable domain, in which reference TRBV29-1 and TRBJ2-5 provide the parts outside the CDR3, is SAVISQKPSRDICQRGTSLTIQCQVDSQVTMMFWYRQQPGQSLTLIATANQGSEATYESGFVIDKFPISRPNLTFSTLTVSNMSPEDSSIYLCSGGQRETQYFGPGTRLLVL.